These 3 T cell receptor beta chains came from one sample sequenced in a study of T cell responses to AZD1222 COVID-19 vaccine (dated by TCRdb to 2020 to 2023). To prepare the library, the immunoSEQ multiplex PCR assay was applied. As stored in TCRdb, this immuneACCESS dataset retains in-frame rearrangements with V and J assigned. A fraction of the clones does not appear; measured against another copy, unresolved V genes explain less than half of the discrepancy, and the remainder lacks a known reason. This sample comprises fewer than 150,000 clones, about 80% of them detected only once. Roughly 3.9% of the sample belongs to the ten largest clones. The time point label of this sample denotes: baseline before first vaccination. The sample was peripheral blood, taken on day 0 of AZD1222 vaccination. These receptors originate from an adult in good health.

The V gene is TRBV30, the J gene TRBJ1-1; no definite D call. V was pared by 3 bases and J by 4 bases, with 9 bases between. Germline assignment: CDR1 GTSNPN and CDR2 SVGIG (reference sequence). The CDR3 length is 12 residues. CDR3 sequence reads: CAWSRWGTEAFF. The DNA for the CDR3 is TGTGCCTGGAGCCGGTGGGGCACTGAAGCTTTCTTT.

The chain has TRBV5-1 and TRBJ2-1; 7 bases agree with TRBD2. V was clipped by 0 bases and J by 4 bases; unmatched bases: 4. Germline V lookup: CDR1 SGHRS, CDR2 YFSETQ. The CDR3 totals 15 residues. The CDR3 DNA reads TGCGCCAGCAGCTTGGTTAGCGGGTCTTACAATGAGCAGTTCTTC. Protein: CASSLVSGSYNEQFF. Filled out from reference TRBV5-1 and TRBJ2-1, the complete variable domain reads KAGVTQTPRYLIKTRGQQVTLSCSPISGHRSVSWYQQTPGQGLQFLFEYFSETQRNKGNFPGRFSGRQFSNSRSEMNVSTLELGDSALYLCASSLVSGSYNEQFFGPGTRLTVL.

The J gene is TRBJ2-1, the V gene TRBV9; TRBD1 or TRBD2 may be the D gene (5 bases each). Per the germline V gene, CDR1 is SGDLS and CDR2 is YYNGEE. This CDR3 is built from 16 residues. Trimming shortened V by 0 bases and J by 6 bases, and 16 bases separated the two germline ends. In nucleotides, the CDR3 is TGTGCCAGCAGCGTAGATCCGAGGGGCTCATTCAATGAGCAGTTCTTC. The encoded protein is CASSVDPRGSFNEQFF.